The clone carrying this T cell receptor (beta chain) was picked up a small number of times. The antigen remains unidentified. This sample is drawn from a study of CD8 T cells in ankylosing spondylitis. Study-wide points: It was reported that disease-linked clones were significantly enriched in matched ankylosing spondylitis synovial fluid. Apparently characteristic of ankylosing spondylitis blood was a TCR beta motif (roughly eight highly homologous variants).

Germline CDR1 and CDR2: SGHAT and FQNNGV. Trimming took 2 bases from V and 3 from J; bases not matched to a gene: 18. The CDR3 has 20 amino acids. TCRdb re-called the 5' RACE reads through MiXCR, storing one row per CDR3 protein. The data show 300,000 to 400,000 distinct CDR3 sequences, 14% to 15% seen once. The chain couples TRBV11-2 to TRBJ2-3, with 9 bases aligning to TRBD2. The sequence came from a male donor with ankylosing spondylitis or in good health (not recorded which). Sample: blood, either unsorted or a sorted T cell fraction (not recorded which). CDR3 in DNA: TGTGCCAGCAGCTTAAAGGGTGGCGGGAGGGCCGAGGCTTGGACAGATACGCAGTATTTT. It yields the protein CASSLKGGGRAEAWTDTQYF.